This section outlines one TCR beta chain sequence together with its context. Its antigen remains unidentified. Since all of the isolated RNA was reverse transcribed, expressed TCRB transcripts were what got sequenced. Using immunoSEQ multiplex PCR, the repertoire was profiled, and TCRdb retains in-frame clones only, with some absent. Among 350,000 to 450,000 clones listed, approximately 15% were seen once. Sorted populations were all over 98% pure. The record originates from a study of beta chain features in type 1 diabetes. Study-wide results and limits: There was no resolution here of whether HLA type influences TCRB rearrangement. Researchers report that Type 1 diabetes patients had moderately but significantly shorter TCRB CDR3s across all four CD4+ subsets. A potential PCR bias toward shorter templates would be equal in patient and control samples.

CDR3 size: 16 residues. V was clipped by 5 bases and J by 1 base, with 17 bases between them. CDR1 is SGHTA and CDR2 is FQGNSA in the germline V gene. Sample: naive CD4+ T cells from blood. This TCR came from a man aged 25-45 years in good health. The chain recombines TRBV7-2 with TRBJ1-2; D remains unclear. The CDR3 is CASSPSSMMSNYGYTF. As DNA, the CDR3 is TGTGCCAGCAGCCCCTCATCTATGATGAGTAACTATGGCTACACCTTC.